This T cell receptor beta chain was identified during a study of T cells in Graves' hyperthyroidism and ophthalmopathy (dated by TCRdb to about 2019). Study-level background: Peripheral blood samples were taken at initial diagnosis, before any treatment was given. According to the paper, TCR Vbeta CDR3 sequencing was carried out on some 130 peripheral blood samples, which came from fewer than 50 ophthalmopathy, under 85 hyperthyroidism and roughly 17 progressor patients. A discovery cohort of about a hundred patients, 43 with Graves' ophthalmopathy and over 55 with stable Graves' hyperthyroidism, was used to find distinguishing TCR V-J signatures. Following sampling, methimazole starting at 30 mg daily was given to hyperthyroidism patients, and high-dose intravenous methylprednisolone was given to ophthalmopathy patients. The study also compared thyroid tissue and blood T-cell repertoires from about six Graves' hyperthyroidism patients. Prospective prediction of ophthalmopathy was tested in an independent validation cohort consisting of 18 to 20 hyperthyroidism patients and some 15 patients who later progressed to ophthalmopathy. The roughly 100 discovery patients were divided at random into training and test sets in a 7:3 ratio. General findings and caveats noted by the study authors: In validation, the model predicted progression to ophthalmopathy with 55% to 71% sensitivity and approximately 78% specificity, a median of about 6.7 months before onset. In cross-validation, a model built on a 13 V-J signature told ophthalmopathy apart from stable hyperthyroidism with just under 90% sensitivity and about 81% specificity, and in testing the same model reached 80%/75%. No statistical method was used to fix the sample size in advance, and group allocation was not hidden from the investigators. Most expanded thyroid clonotypes (frequency above 0.001) were also detected in blood, suggesting blood repertoires may reflect thyroid immune responses.

Graves' hyperthyroidism was defined as stable when no progression to ophthalmopathy occurred over 18 months of follow-up. The hyperthyroidism patients were between 18 and 65 years old and newly diagnosed, with a disease duration of less than 2 months. Patients with uncontrolled infections, other autoimmune diseases, pregnancy or lactation were excluded. Diagnoses were established on the basis of clinical symptoms, serum thyroxine and TRAb, thyroid ultrasound, and orbital computed tomography. PBMCs were separated from roughly 9.3 ml of fresh peripheral blood using Ficoll-Paque density gradient centrifugation. Total RNA was extracted using Trizol reagent, and RNA quality was assessed on an Agilent 2100 Bioanalyzer. This clonotype was recorded many times. What this receptor recognizes is not known. It has no much larger one-base neighbor in the sample; base qualities were not kept. Here V drops 3 bases and J drops 4 bases, and the junction holds 7 bases not matched to any gene. The CDR3, from cysteine to phenylalanine, totals 16 residues. Only the CDR3 DNA is retained, 48 bases long and in frame from the first base.

TCR beta CDR3 regions were amplified from RNA transcripts. The first round of RT-PCR for the TCR CDR3 was performed with the HTBI primer set and the Qiagen OneStep RT-PCR kit. Libraries were constructed in a second round of multiplex PCR, after which size selection and purification were performed. Paired-end sequencing of the libraries was performed with 100 bp reads on an Illumina HiSeq2000. The paper's processing steps were these. SOAPnuke was used to process the raw data, throwing out any read that contained adapters or uncalled bases, had a mean Phred below 15, or lacked an exact constant-primer or identifier match. COPE v1.2.5 was used to merge the high-quality paired reads, and each unique nucleotide sequence was defined as a clonotype. Clonotypes were aligned to IMGT TRBV, TRBD and TRBJ reference segments using MiTCR v1.1. Analysis was restricted to V-J combinations with a frequency above 0.0001, which covered 98% to 99.2% of repertoires. A TCS score was defined as the ratio between F50 (clonal expansion) and ExV (chaos), using BLOSUM62-based TCRdist between CDR3 peptides within each V-J. Welch's t-statistics and random forest reduced around 510 V-J features to roughly 13, which were used in a naive Bayes classifier (R e1071). The raw public data were reprocessed by TCRdb itself: fastp quality trimming at Q25, MiXCR clonotype calling, in-frame beta chains only. Records with the same CDR3 protein are collapsed into one entry carrying the most frequent genes and DNA. TCRdb, not the authors, supplied the V and J calls. Present in this sample are more than 550,000 distinct CDR3 sequences, approximately 15% of which were seen just once. The ten largest clonotypes hold about 16% of the sample.

The source of this sequence is a man aged 45-65 years with Graves' hyperthyroidism. The chain is assembled from TRBV12-3 or TRBV12-4 and TRBJ2-1, with 9 bases aligning to TRBD2. Sequencing input: blood. In nucleotide form, the sequence is TGTGCCAGCAGTTTTGGATCTAGCGGGGTTTACAATGAGCAGTTCTTC. The resulting protein is CASSFGSSGVYNEQFF.